One sample yielded the 10 T cell receptor beta chains listed below, sequenced in a study of cytomegalovirus exposure and HLA in healthy donors. The PCR had 60 Vbeta and 13 Jbeta primers. Using immunoSEQ multiplex PCR, the repertoire was profiled, and TCRdb retains in-frame clones only, with some absent. The sample yields some 120,000 clones, roughly 75% seen once. Material for sequencing was PBMCs. The receptors here all came from a woman aged 50 to 60 in good health and CMV-seronegative.

This clone was observed a few times. This chain uses TRBV23-1 with TRBJ2-2; perhaps TRBD1 as D (5 bases). TRBV23-1 is classed as an ORF, of uncertain function. CDR3 size: 11 residues. In nucleotides, the CDR3 is TGCGCAGCACAGGACACCGGGGAGCTGTTTTTT. This sequence encodes CAAQDTGELFF.

The chain joins TRBV27 to TRBJ2-7, with D perhaps matching TRBD2 (6 bases). The V gene lost 0 bases and the J gene lost 2 bases, with 8 bases spanning the gap. Germline values: CDR1 MNHEY, CDR2 SMNVEV (reference sequence). CDR3 length: 14 amino acids. DNA of the CDR3: TGTGCCAGCAGTTTATCGAGCGGGCCCTACGAGCAGTACTTC. It yields the protein CASSLSSGPYEQYF.

The chain recombines TRBV29-1 with TRBJ1-1; tentatively, D is TRBD1 (5 bases). Trimming stripped 6 bases from V and 3 bases from J, with 14 bases between. This CDR3 is 13 amino acids long. CDR1 and CDR2 from the germline V gene are SQVTM and ANQGSEA. The CDR3 nucleotides are TGCAGCGTGAGGCGGGGGAGCGACACTGAAGCTTTCTTT. This sequence encodes CSVRRGSDTEAFF.

This chain joins TRBV7-6 and TRBJ2-5; TRBD2 might be the D (5 bases). The V and J ends lost 2 bases and 5 bases respectively, with 12 bases between them. Per the germline V gene, CDR1 is SGHVS and CDR2 is FNYEAQ. The length of the CDR3 is 14 residues. The CDR3 DNA reads TGTGCCAGCAGCTTAATTCGCGGGCCGGAGACCCAGTACTTC. Residues: CASSLIRGPETQYF.

The V and J genes are TRBV7-2 and TRBJ1-1; maybe TRBD1 (5 bases). This CDR3 has 14 amino acids. V was cut by 1 base and J by 1 base, with 7 bases left in between. Per the germline V gene, CDR1 is SGHTA and CDR2 is FQGNSA. The CDR3 protein is CASSLGGGNTEAFF. In DNA, the CDR3 is TGTGCCAGCAGCTTAGGGGGGGGGAACACTGAAGCTTTCTTT.

This clone was detected a few times. The chain uses TRBV5-8 and TRBJ2-2; maybe TRBD2 (5 bases). Germline CDR1 SGHTS, CDR2 YDEGEE. Trimming shortened V by 5 bases and J by 5 bases, and 13 bases separated the two germline ends. The CDR3 contains 14 residues. CDR3 amino acids: CASRSTRTTGELFF. The DNA for the CDR3 is TGTGCCAGCAGAAGTACACGGACTACCGGGGAGCTGTTTTTT. Complete variable domain (other parts from reference TRBV5-8 and TRBJ2-2): EAGVTQSPTHLIKTRGQQATLRCSPISGHTSVYWYQQALGLGLQFLLWYDEGEERNRGNFPPRFSGRQFPNYSSELNVNALELEDSALYLCASRSTRTTGELFFGEGSRLTVL.

This clone has more than one count but fewer than ten. The identical CDR3 is also encoded by other nucleotide sequences in the sample. This chain joins TRBV6-6 and TRBJ2-7; D may be TRBD2 (5 bases). This CDR3 region has 12 residues. Per germline, CDR1 MNHNY and CDR2 SVGAGI (reference sequence). Trimming stripped 0 bases from V and 6 bases from J, with 6 bases between. The CDR3 sequence is CASSYSSGEQYF. The CDR3 DNA reads as TGTGCCAGCAGTTACTCCAGCGGCGAGCAGTACTTC.

This clone appeared a single time. This rearrangement joins TRBV6-5 to TRBJ2-7; possible D gene TRBD2, 5 bases. Germline loops: CDR1 MNHEY, CDR2 SVGAGI. V lost 5 bases to trimming and J lost 3 bases, with 14 bases between them. The length of the CDR3 is 14 residues. The CDR3 here is CASSIQAGGYEQYF. The CDR3, as DNA: TGTGCCAGCAGTATACAAGCTGGAGGCTACGAGCAGTACTTC.

The rearrangement links TRBV7-3 to TRBJ2-1, with 9 bases aligning to TRBD2. Germline lookup yields CDR1 SGHTA and CDR2 FQGTGA. The CDR3 contains 15 residues. The V gene end was trimmed by 5 bases and the J gene end by 2 bases; junction bases not matched to a gene: 4. The chain's CDR3 is CASSPGLATYNEQFF. CDR3 coding DNA: TGTGCCAGCAGCCCGGGACTAGCCACCTACAATGAGCAGTTCTTC.

The DNA for the CDR3 is TGTGCCAGCAGCAGGGCTAGCGGAAAGAAAGAGACCCAGTACTTC. Translating gives CASSRASGKKETQYF. The chain links TRBV21-1 to TRBJ2-5; the table's D gene call, TRBD2, was not cross checked with the DNA. TRBV21-1 is a known pseudogene. The CDR3 contains 15 residues.